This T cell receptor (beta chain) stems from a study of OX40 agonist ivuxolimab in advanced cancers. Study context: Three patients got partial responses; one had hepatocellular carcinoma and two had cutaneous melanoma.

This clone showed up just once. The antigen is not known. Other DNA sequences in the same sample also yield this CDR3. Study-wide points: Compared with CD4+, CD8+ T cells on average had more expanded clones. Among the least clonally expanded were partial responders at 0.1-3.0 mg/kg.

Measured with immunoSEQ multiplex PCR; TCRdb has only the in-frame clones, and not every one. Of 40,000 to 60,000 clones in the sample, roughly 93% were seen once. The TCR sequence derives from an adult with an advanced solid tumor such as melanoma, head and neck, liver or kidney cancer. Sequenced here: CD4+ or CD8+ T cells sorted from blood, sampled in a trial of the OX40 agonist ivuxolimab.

In DNA form, the CDR3 reads TGTGCCAGCAGCTTAGGCCTCGGGGAGCTGTTTTTT. Amino acids: CASSLGLGELFF. The rearrangement joins TRBV13 to TRBJ2-2; D gene ambiguous. V was trimmed by 0 bases and J by 7 bases, leaving 3 bases between them. CDR1 PRHDT and CDR2 FYEKMQ come from the germline V gene (reference sequence). The CDR3 is made up of 12 amino acids.